This T cell receptor (beta chain) was identified during a study of cytomegalovirus exposure and HLA in healthy donors. Study-wide results and limits: Reportedly, diagnosis of cytomegalovirus status by the classifier showed high specificity and sensitivity.

PCR used 60 Vbeta primers and 13 Jbeta primers. Assay used: immunoSEQ multiplex PCR; TCRdb lists only in-frame clones, some missing. In the table there are some 160,000 clones, 75% to 90% of which are singletons. With regard to this clone: The antigen is undetermined.

Germline CDR1 reads LNHDA; CDR2 reads SQIVND (reference sequence). CDR3 length: 11 amino acids. Trimming pared 9 bases from V and 5 bases from J, leaving 10 bases between. The chain joins TRBV19 to TRBJ1-2; D not resolved. Sequencing input: PBMCs. This clonotype was sampled from a woman younger than 35 in good health and CMV-seronegative. This CDR3 reads CASGSPYGYTF. The CDR3 DNA sequence: TGTGCCAGCGGTTCCCCGTATGGCTACACCTTC.